This TCR beta chain was identified during a study of cytomegalovirus exposure and HLA in healthy donors. As regards this clone: Its target is not known.

Some clones are missing from TCRdb's copy, which holds only in-frame ones; the method was immunoSEQ multiplex PCR. The profile shows 130,000 to 150,000 clones, approximately 91% of them singletons. Whole-study findings and limits: The study listed approximately 160 cytomegalovirus-associated TCR beta chains. A few of the chains that were CMV-associated were confirmed in vitro to be specific for CMV antigens.

It was the approximately 130-subject validation cohort, separate from the approximately 690-subject first cohort, to which the donors belonged. V was pared by 6 bases and J by 3 bases, with 11 bases of the junction left unmatched. This CDR3 has 17 amino acids. Germline V gene lookup returns CDR1 WNHNN and CDR2 SYGVQD (reference sequence). This TCR derives from a man younger than 30 in good health and CMV-seronegative. The chain recombines TRBV10-1 with TRBJ2-2; 9 bases align to TRBD1. The sequenced sample consisted of PBMCs. As DNA, the CDR3 is TGCGCCAGCAGCCCTTTCGGGACAGGGTCCGACACCGGGGAGCTGTTTTTT. Translating it yields CASSPFGTGSDTGELFF.